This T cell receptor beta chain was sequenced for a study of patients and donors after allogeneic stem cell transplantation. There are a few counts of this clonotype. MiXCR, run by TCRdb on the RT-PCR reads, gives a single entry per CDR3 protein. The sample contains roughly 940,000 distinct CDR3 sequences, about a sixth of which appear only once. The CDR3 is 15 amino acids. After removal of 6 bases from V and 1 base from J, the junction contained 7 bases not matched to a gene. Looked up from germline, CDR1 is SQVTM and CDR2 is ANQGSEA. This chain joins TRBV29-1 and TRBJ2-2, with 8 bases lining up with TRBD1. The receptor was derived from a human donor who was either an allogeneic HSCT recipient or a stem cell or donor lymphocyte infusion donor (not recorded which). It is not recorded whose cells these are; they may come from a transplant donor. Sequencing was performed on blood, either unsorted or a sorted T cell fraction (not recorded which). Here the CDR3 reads CSVQGGQVNTGELFF. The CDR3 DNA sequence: TGCAGCGTCCAGGGGGGACAGGTGAACACCGGGGAGCTGTTTTTT.